The rows below give T cell receptor beta chains drawn from one sample of a study of blood T cell repertoires in COVID-19. Assay: immunoSEQ multiplex PCR; the TCRdb copy retains only in-frame clones and omits some. The sample records some 300,000 clones, 80% to 90% being singletons. Sequencing was carried out using PBMCs or T cells enriched from blood (not recorded which). These receptor sequences come from a young man who had recovered from COVID-19. Both conserved end residues are part of each CDR3. Each record gives: J gene, clone size, V gene, D gene, CDR3 DNA, CDR3 protein. A D gene is named only where the DNA matches it firmly. Only part of the rows carry a size: once, few, many, or a class if the clone is expanded.

J: TRBJ2-1
size: NA
V: TRBV14
D: TRBD1
DNA: TGTGCCGCCAGGTACTGGACAGGGGGTGCAGGGGGGTCCTACAATGAGCAGTTCTTC
CDR3: CAARYWTGGAGGSYNEQFF

J: TRBJ2-3
size: NA
V: TRBV5-1
D: NA
DNA: TGCGCCAGCAGCTTCGGACAGTATACTAGCACAGATACGCAGTATTTT
CDR3: CASSFGQYTSTDTQYF

J: TRBJ2-5
size: NA
V: TRBV5-1
D: TRBD1
DNA: TGCGCCAGCAGCATTGAAGGGACAGGGGTTAAAGAGACCCAGTACTTC
CDR3: CASSIEGTGVKETQYF

J: TRBJ1-2
size: NA
V: TRBV29-1
D: NA
DNA: TGCAGCGTTCTGTTTCTAGGCCCCAGTCATGGCTACACCTTC
CDR3: CSVLFLGPSHGYTF

J: TRBJ1-1
size: NA
V: TRBV5-1
D: NA
DNA: TGCGCCAGCGCGAGGTCGGACATCTCGAACACTGAAGCTTTCTTT
CDR3: CASARSDISNTEAFF

J: TRBJ1-4
size: NA
V: TRBV5-5
D: NA
DNA: TGTGCCAGCAGCTTCAGGACAAACGATGAAAAACTGTTTTTT
CDR3: CASSFRTNDEKLFF

J: TRBJ1-1
size: few
V: TRBV7-2
D: NA
DNA: TGTGCCAGCAGCCCAGACACACTGAACACTGAAGCTTTCTTT
CDR3: CASSPDTLNTEAFF

J: TRBJ2-3
size: NA
V: TRBV27
D: TRBD1
DNA: TGTGCCAGCAGTGACATTAGCCTAGGGGGCGAGGATACGCAGTATTTT
CDR3: CASSDISLGGEDTQYF

J: TRBJ1-2
size: few
V: TRBV7-2
D: NA
DNA: TGTGCCAGCAGCTCACAACAGGGTCATGGCTACACCTTC
CDR3: CASSSQQGHGYTF

J: TRBJ1-6
size: NA
V: TRBV5-1
D: NA
DNA: TGCGCCAGCAGCTTTGGGCCGAGCTCCTATAATTCACCCCTCCACTTT
CDR3: CASSFGPSSYNSPLHF

J: TRBJ2-7
size: NA
V: TRBV12-3/TRBV12-4
D: TRBD2
DNA: TGTGCCAGCAGAGCGGGGGGGACTTACGAGCAGTACTTC
CDR3: CASRAGGTYEQYF

J: TRBJ1-2
size: few
V: TRBV7-8
D: TRBD1
DNA: TGTGCCAGCAGCTTAGATATCAGGACAGGGACTTATGGCTACACCTTC
CDR3: CASSLDIRTGTYGYTF

J: TRBJ2-7
size: once
V: TRBV11-3
D: TRBD2
DNA: TGTGCCAGCAGCTTAGTAGGCGCTAGCGGGAGCGAGCAGTACTTC
CDR3: CASSLVGASGSEQYF

J: TRBJ1-5
size: once
V: TRBV6-5
D: NA
DNA: TGTGCCAGCAGTTCCCGCAGTAGCAATCAGCCCCAGCATTTT
CDR3: CASSSRSSNQPQHF

J: TRBJ2-5
size: NA
V: TRBV9
D: TRBD2
DNA: TGTGCCAGCAGCGGCCAACTAGCGGGCCAAGAGACCCAGTACTTC
CDR3: CASSGQLAGQETQYF

J: TRBJ2-6
size: NA
V: TRBV27
D: TRBD1
DNA: TGTGCCACCAAGGACAGGGTAGCCTCTGGGGCCAACGTCCTGACTTTC
CDR3: CATKDRVASGANVLTF

J: TRBJ1-2
size: once
V: TRBV6-5
D: TRBD1
DNA: TGTGCCAGCACCTCCGACAGGGCGAACTATGGCTACACCTTC
CDR3: CASTSDRANYGYTF

J: TRBJ2-2
size: once
V: TRBV30
D: NA
DNA: TGTGCCTGGAGGAAACTGAACACCGGGGAGCTGTTTTTT
CDR3: CAWRKLNTGELFF

J: TRBJ2-7
size: NA
V: TRBV30
D: TRBD2
DNA: TGTGCCGGCCACTTTGCGGGAGTGGGCTACGAGCAGTACTTC
CDR3: CAGHFAGVGYEQYF

J: TRBJ1-5
size: NA
V: TRBV19
D: NA
DNA: TGTGCCAGTAATCCGGGGGGTGGAGGTCAGCCCCAGCATTTT
CDR3: CASNPGGGGQPQHF

J: TRBJ1-2
size: NA
V: TRBV29-1
D: TRBD1
DNA: TGCAGCGTTGAAGCTGGGACAGGGGGCGCGGTCTATGGCTACACCTTC
CDR3: CSVEAGTGGAVYGYTF

J: TRBJ2-1
size: NA
V: TRBV25-1
D: NA
DNA: TGTGCCAGCACCCTTAGCGGTCGGGGAAATGAGCAGTTCTTC
CDR3: CASTLSGRGNEQFF

J: TRBJ2-1
size: once
V: TRBV30
D: NA
DNA: TGTGCCTGGCTTAGGCACACAGGGAATGAGCAGTTCTTC
CDR3: CAWLRHTGNEQFF

J: TRBJ1-2
size: NA
V: TRBV3-1/TRBV3-2
D: NA
DNA: TGTGCCAGCAGCCAAGACCTGACAGCCGCTAACTATGGCTACACCTTC
CDR3: CASSQDLTAANYGYTF

J: TRBJ2-3
size: NA
V: TRBV12-2
D: NA
DNA: TGTGCAACTTGCAGGCGGGAAGAGGGCACAGATACGCAGTATTTT
CDR3: CATCRREEGTDTQYF

J: TRBJ2-1
size: NA
V: TRBV6-5
D: NA
DNA: TGTGCCAGCAGTTACTCCTTTAACAATGAACAGTTCTTC
CDR3: CASSYSFNNEQFF

J: TRBJ2-7
size: NA
V: TRBV18
D: NA
DNA: TGTGCCAGCTCTTCCGGGGGGCTCCCCTACGAGCAGTACTTC
CDR3: CASSSGGLPYEQYF

J: TRBJ1-6
size: NA
V: TRBV14
D: NA
DNA: TGTGCCAGCAGCCATGGGGACTCCGGCTCCTATAATTCACCCCTCCACTTT
CDR3: CASSHGDSGSYNSPLHF

J: TRBJ1-5
size: NA
V: TRBV19
D: TRBD1
DNA: TGTGCCAGTAGTATGAACCGGGACAGTAACCAGCCCCAGCATTTT
CDR3: CASSMNRDSNQPQHF

J: TRBJ1-1
size: NA
V: TRBV20-1
D: NA
DNA: TGCAGTGCTGGACACAACACTGAAGCTTTCTTT
CDR3: CSAGHNTEAFF

J: TRBJ1-2
size: NA
V: TRBV18
D: TRBD1
DNA: TGTGCCAGCTCACCAAGCTATGGACAGGGAACCAATGGCTACACCTTC
CDR3: CASSPSYGQGTNGYTF

J: TRBJ2-5
size: NA
V: TRBV7-9
D: NA
DNA: TGTGCCAGCAGCTTAGCATGGGAGCGTCAAGAGACCCAGTACTTC
CDR3: CASSLAWERQETQYF

J: TRBJ1-1
size: NA
V: TRBV2
D: TRBD1
DNA: TGTGCCAGTACAGGGGCAATGAACACTGAAGCTTTCTTT
CDR3: CASTGAMNTEAFF

J: TRBJ1-3
size: NA
V: TRBV28
D: TRBD1
DNA: TGTGCCAGCAGGTACCGGGACAGGGACTTCTCTGGAAACACCATATATTTT
CDR3: CASRYRDRDFSGNTIYF

J: TRBJ2-5
size: NA
V: TRBV7-9
D: TRBD2
DNA: TGTGCCAGCAGCCTACGGACTAGCGGGGGCGAGACCCAGTACTTC
CDR3: CASSLRTSGGETQYF

J: TRBJ1-2
size: NA
V: TRBV18
D: NA
DNA: TGTGCCAGCTCACCAGTCTCTGCTAGGTCATCTAACTATGGCTACACCTTC
CDR3: CASSPVSARSSNYGYTF